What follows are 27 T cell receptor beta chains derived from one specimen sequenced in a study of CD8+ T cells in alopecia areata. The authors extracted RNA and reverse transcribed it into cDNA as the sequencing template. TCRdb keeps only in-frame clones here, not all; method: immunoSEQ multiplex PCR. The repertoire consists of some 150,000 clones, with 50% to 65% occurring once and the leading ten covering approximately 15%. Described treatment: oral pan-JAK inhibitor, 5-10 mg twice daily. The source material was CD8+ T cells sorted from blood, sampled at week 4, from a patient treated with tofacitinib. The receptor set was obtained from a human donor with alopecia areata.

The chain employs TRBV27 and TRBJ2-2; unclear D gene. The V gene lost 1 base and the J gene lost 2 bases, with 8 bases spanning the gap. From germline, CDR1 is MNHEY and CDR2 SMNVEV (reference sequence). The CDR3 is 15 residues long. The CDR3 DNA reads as TGTGCCAGCAGTTTATTGCCAGCTAACACCGGGGAGCTGTTTTTT. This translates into CASSLLPANTGELFF.

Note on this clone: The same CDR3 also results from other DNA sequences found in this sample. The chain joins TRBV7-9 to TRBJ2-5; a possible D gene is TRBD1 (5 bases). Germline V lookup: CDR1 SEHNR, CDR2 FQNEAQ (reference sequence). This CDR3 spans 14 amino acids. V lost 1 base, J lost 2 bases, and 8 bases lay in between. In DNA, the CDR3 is TGTGCCAGCAGCTTAGGGCAGGGACAAGAGACCCAGTACTTC. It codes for CASSLGQGQETQYF.

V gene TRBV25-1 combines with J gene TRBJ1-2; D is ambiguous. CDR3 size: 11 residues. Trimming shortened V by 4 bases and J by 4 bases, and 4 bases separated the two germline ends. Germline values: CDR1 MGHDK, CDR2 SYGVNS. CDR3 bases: TGTGCCAGCAGTGGGGGCTATGGCTACACCTTC. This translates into CASSGGYGYTF.

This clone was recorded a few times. The CDR3 loop reads CASSPTVSYEQYF. The CDR3 DNA reads TGTGCCAGCAGCCCGACCGTCTCCTACGAGCAGTACTTC. V is TRBV6-6 and J is TRBJ2-7, with D hard to call. The germline V gene encodes CDR1 MNHNY and CDR2 SVGAGI (reference sequence). The V end lost 6 bases, the J end lost 0 bases, and 9 bases lay between the germline ends. This CDR3 is built from 13 residues.

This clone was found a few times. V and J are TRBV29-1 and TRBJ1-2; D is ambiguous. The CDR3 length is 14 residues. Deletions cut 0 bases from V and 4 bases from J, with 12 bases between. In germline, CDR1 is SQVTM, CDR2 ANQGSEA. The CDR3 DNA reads TGCAGCGTTGAAGAAGGGAGCACTCGCTATGGCTACACCTTC. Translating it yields CSVEEGSTRYGYTF. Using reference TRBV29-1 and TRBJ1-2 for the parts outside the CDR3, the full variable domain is SAVISQKPSRDICQRGTSLTIQCQVDSQVTMMFWYRQQPGQSLTLIATANQGSEATYESGFVIDKFPISRPNLTFSTLTVSNMSPEDSSIYLCSVEEGSTRYGYTFGSGTRLTVV.

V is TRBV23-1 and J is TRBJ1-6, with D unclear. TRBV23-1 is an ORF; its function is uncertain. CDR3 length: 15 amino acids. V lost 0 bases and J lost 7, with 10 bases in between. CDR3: CASSQSGQANSPLHF. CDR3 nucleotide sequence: TGCGCCAGCAGTCAATCAGGTCAGGCCAATTCACCCCTCCACTTT.

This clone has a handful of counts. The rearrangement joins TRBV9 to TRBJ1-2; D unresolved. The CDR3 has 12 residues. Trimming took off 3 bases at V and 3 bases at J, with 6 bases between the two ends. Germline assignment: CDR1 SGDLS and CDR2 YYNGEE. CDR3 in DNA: TGTGCCAGCAGCGGCGGGGACTATGGCTACACCTTC. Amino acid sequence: CASSGGDYGYTF.

CDR3 sequence (DNA): TGTGCCAGCCTCGTGGGGACTGAAGCTTTCTTT. This codes for CASLVGTEAFF. The V gene is TRBV2, the J gene TRBJ1-1; D is uncertain. The CDR3 consists of 11 residues. V was clipped by 8 bases and J by 5 bases, with 9 bases between them. Germline V gene data show CDR1 as SNHLY and CDR2 as FYNNEI.

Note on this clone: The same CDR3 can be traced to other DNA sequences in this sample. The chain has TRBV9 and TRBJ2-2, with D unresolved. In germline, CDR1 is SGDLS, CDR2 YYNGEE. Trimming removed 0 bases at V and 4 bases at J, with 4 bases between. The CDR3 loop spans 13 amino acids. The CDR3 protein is CASSVGGTGELFF. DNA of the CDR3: TGTGCCAGCAGCGTAGGGGGCACCGGGGAGCTGTTTTTT.

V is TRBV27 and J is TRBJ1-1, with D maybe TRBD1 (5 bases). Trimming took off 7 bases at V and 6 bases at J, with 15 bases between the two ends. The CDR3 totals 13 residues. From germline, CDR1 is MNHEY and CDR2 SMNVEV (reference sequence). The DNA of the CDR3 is TGTGCCAGCACCGAGTCAGGGTTCGCTGAAGCTTTCTTT. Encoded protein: CASTESGFAEAFF.

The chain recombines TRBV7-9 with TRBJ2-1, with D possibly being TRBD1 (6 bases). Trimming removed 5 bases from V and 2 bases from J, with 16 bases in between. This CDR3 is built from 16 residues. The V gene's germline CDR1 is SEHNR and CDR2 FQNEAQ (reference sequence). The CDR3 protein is CASSHTGRGAYNEQFF. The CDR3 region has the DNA TGTGCCAGCAGCCATACCGGCAGGGGCGCCTACAATGAGCAGTTCTTC.

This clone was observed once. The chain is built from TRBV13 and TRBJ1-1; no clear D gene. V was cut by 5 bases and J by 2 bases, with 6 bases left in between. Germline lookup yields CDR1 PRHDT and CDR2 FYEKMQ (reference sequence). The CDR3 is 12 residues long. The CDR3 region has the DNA TGTGCCAGCAGCCTTAGAAACACTGAAGCTTTCTTT. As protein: CASSLRNTEAFF.

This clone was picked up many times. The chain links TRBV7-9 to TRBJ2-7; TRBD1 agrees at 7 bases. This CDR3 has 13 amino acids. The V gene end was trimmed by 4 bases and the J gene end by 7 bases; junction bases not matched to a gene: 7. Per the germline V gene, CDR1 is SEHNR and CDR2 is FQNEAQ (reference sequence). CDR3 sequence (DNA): TGTGCCAGCAGCTCCCGGACAGGATGGGAGCAGTACTTC. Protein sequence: CASSSRTGWEQYF. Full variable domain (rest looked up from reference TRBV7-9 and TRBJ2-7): DTGVSQNPRHKITKRGQNVTFRCDPISEHNRLYWYRQTLGQGPEFLTYFQNEAQLEKSRLLSDRFSAERPKGSFSTLEIQRTEQGDSAMYLCASSSRTGWEQYFGPGTRLTVT.

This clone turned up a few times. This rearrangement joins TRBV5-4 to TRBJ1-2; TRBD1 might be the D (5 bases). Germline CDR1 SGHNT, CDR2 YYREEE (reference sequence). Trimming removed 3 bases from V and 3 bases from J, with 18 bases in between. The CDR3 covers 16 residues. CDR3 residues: CASSSGAGTRDYGYTF. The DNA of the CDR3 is TGTGCCAGCAGCTCCGGTGCGGGGACGAGGGACTATGGCTACACCTTC. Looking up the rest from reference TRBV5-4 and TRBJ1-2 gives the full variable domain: ETGVTQSPTHLIKTRGQQVTLRCSSQSGHNTVSWYQQALGQGPQFIFQYYREEENGRGNFPPRFSGLQFPNYSSELNVNALELDDSALYLCASSSGAGTRDYGYTFGSGTRLTVV.

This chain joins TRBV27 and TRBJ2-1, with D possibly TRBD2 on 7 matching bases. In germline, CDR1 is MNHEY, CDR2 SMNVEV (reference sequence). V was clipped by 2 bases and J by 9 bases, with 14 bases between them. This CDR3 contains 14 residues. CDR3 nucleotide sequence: TGTGCCAGCAGTTTAGGGGGGGGCTGGGGTGAGCAGTTCTTC. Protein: CASSLGGGWGEQFF.

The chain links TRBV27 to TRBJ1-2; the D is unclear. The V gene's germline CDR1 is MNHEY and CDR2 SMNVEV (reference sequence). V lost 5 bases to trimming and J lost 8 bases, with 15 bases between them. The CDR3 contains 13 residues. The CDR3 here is CASSATLVSGYTF. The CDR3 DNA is TGTGCCAGCAGTGCTACGCTCGTGAGCGGCTACACCTTC.

Here the CDR3 reads CASSFSGSYEQYF. The CDR3 DNA follows: TGTGCCAGCAGCTTTTCCGGGTCCTACGAGCAGTACTTC. The V call is TRBV5-6, the J call TRBJ2-7; unclear D gene. Trimming left V 2 bases short and J 1 base short, with 7 bases between. Per germline, CDR1 SGHDT and CDR2 YYEEEE. CDR3 size: 13 residues. Together with reference TRBV5-6 and TRBJ2-7, the CDR3 gives the full variable domain: DAGVTQSPTHLIKTRGQQVTLRCSPKSGHDTVSWYQQALGQGPQFIFQYYEEEERQRGNFPDRFSGHQFPNYSSELNVNALLLGDSALYLCASSFSGSYEQYFGPGTRLTVT.

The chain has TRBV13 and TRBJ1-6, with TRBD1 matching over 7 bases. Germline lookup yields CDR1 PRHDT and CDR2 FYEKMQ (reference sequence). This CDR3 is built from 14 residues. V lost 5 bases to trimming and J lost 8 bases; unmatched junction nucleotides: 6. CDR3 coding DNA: TGTGCCAGCAGCCGTACAGGGGCGGATTCACCCCTCCACTTT. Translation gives CASSRTGADSPLHF.

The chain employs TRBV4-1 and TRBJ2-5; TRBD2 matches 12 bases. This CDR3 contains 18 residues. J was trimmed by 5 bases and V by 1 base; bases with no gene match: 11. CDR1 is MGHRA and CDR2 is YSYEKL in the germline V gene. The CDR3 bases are TGCGCCAGCAGCCAAGCCCTTCTACGACTAGCGGGGGTGGAGACCCAGTACTTC. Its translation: CASSQALLRLAGVETQYF.

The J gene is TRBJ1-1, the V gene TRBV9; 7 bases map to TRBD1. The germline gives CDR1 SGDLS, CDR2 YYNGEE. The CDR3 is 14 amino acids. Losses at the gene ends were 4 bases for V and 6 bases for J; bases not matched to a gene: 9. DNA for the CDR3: TGTGCCAGCAGCATCCGGGCCCAGGGGGCTGAAGCTTTCTTT. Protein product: CASSIRAQGAEAFF.

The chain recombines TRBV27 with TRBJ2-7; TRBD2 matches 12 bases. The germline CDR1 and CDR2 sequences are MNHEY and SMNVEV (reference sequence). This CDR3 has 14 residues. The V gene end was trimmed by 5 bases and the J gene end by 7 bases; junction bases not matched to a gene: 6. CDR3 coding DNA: TGTGCCAGCAGTCTACGGACTAGCGGGGAGGAGCAGTACTTC. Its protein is CASSLRTSGEEQYF.

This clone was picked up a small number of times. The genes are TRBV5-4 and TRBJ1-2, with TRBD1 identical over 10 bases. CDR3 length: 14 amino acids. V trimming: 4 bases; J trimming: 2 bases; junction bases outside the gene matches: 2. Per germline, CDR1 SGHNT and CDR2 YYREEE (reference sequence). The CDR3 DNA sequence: TGTGCCAGCAGCGTGGACAGGGGGAACTATGGCTACACCTTC. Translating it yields CASSVDRGNYGYTF.

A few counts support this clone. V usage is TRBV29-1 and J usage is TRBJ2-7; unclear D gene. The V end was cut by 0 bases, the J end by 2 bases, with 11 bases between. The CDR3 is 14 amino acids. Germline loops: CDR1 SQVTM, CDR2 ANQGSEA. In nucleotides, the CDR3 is TGCAGCGTTGAAGACCCACAGTCCACCTACGAGCAGTACTTC. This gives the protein CSVEDPQSTYEQYF.

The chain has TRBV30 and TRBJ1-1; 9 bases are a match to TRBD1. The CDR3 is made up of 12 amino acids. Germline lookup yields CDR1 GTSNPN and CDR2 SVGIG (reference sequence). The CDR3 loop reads CAWGQGSTEAFF. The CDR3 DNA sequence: TGTGCTTGGGGACAGGGAAGCACTGAAGCTTTCTTT. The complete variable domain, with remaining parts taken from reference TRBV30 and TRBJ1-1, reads SQTIHQWPATLVQPVGSPLSLECTVEGTSNPNLYWYRQAAGRGLQLLFYSVGIGQISSEVPQNLSASRPQDRQFILSSKKLLLSDSGFYLCAWGQGSTEAFFGQGTRLTVV.

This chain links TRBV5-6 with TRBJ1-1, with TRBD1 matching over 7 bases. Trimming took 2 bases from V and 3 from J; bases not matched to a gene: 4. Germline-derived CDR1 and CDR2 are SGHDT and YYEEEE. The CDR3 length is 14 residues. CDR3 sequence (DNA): TGTGCCAGCAGCTTCGGTCAGGGGGACACTGAAGCTTTCTTT. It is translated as CASSFGQGDTEAFF.

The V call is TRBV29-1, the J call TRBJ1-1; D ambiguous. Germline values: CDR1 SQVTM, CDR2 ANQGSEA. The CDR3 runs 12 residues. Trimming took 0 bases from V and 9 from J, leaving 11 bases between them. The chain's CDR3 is CSVEDRWGKAFF. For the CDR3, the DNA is TGCAGCGTTGAAGATCGGTGGGGAAAAGCTTTCTTT.

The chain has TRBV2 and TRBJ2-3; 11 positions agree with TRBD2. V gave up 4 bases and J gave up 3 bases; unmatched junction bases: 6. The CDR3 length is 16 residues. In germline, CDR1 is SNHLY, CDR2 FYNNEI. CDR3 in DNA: TGTGCCAGCAGTGTCTTAGCGGGGGGGCAGACAGATACGCAGTATTTT. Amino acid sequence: CASSVLAGGQTDTQYF.